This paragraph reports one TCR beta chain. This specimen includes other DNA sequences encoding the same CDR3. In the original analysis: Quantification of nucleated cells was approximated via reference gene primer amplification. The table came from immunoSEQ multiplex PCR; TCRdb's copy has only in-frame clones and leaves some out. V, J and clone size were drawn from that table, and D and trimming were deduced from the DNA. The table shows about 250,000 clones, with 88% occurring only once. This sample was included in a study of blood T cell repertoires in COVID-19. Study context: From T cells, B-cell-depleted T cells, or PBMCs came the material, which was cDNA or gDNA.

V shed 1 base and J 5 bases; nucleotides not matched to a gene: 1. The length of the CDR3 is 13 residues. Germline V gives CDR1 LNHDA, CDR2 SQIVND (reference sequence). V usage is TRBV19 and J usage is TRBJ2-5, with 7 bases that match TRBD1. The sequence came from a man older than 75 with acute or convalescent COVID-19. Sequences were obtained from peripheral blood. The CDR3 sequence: CASSIVRGETQYF. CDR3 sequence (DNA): TGTGCCAGTAGTATAGTCAGGGGGGAGACCCAGTACTTC. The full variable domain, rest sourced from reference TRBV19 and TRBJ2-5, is DGGITQSPKYLFRKEGQNVTLSCEQNLNHDAMYWYRQDPGQGLRLIYYSQIVNDFQKGDIAEGYSVSREKKESFPLTVTSAQKNPTAFYLCASSIVRGETQYFGPGTRLLVL.